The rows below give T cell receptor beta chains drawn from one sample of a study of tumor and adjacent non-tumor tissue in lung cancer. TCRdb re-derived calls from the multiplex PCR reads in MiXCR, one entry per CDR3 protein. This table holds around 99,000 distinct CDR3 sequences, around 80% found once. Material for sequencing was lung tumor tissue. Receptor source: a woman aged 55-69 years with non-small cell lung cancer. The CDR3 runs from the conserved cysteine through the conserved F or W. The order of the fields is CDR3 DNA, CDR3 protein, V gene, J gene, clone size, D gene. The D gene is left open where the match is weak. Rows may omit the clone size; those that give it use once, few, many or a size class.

CDR3 DNA: TGTGCCAGCAGGCCTGGACCAGCGGGGGGTAATGAGCAGTTCTTC
CDR3 protein: CASRPGPAGGNEQFF
V gene: TRBV5-5
J gene: TRBJ2-1
clone size: .
D gene: TRBD2

CDR3 DNA: TGCGCCAGCAGCTCTGCACGGGGGATTAACGAGCAGTACTTC
CDR3 protein: CASSSARGINEQYF
V gene: TRBV4-3
J gene: TRBJ2-7
clone size: many
D gene: .

CDR3 DNA: TGCAGTACCTCGACGCCGGGGCGCGACACTGAAGCTTTCTTT
CDR3 protein: CSTSTPGRDTEAFF
V gene: TRBV20-1
J gene: TRBJ1-1
clone size: few
D gene: .

CDR3 DNA: TGTGCCAGCAGCCGGTGGGCGGACGGTGTGGCCGGGGAGCTGTTTTTT
CDR3 protein: CASSRWADGVAGELFF
V gene: TRBV6-5
J gene: TRBJ2-2
clone size: .
D gene: .

CDR3 DNA: TGCGCCAGCAGCCTTCGACTAGCGGGGGGCCAAGAGACCCAGTACTTC
CDR3 protein: CASSLRLAGGQETQYF
V gene: TRBV4-1
J gene: TRBJ2-5
clone size: many
D gene: TRBD2

CDR3 DNA: TGTGCCAGCAGCTTAGAGTTGACTAGCGGGATCTACGAGCAGTACTTC
CDR3 protein: CASSLELTSGIYEQYF
V gene: TRBV11-3
J gene: TRBJ2-7
clone size: few
D gene: TRBD2

CDR3 DNA: TGTGCCAACAGCCAGGAATCGTCCTCCGGGACTAGCGGGAGTGAGCAGTTCTTC
CDR3 protein: CANSQESSSGTSGSEQFF
V gene: TRBV4-2
J gene: TRBJ2-1
clone size: .
D gene: TRBD2

CDR3 DNA: TGCGCCAGCAGCCAAGACACACGACAGCAAGAGACCCAGTACTTC
CDR3 protein: CASSQDTRQQETQYF
V gene: TRBV4-3
J gene: TRBJ2-5
clone size: .
D gene: .

CDR3 DNA: TGTGCCAGCACCAGTCCCGTTTTAGCGGGGAAGGACAATGTGCAGTTCTTC
CDR3 protein: CASTSPVLAGKDNVQFF
V gene: TRBV6-2/TRBV6-3
J gene: TRBJ2-1
clone size: .
D gene: TRBD2

CDR3 DNA: TGTGCTAGTGGTTTGGTACCGGTTATCCTCTATGGCTACACCTTC
CDR3 protein: CASGLVPVILYGYTF
V gene: TRBV12-5
J gene: TRBJ1-2
clone size: .
D gene: .

CDR3 DNA: TGTGCCAGCAGCTTAGAGGTTCTGGGATCGGAGGACAATGAGCAGTTCTTC
CDR3 protein: CASSLEVLGSEDNEQFF
V gene: TRBV7-9
J gene: TRBJ2-1
clone size: .
D gene: .

CDR3 DNA: TGTGTCAGCAGTTTCGGGTACAACGATCAGCCCCAGCATTTT
CDR3 protein: CVSSFGYNDQPQHF
V gene: TRBV6-2/TRBV6-3
J gene: TRBJ1-5
clone size: .
D gene: .

CDR3 DNA: TGCAGTGCTAGTATAAGGTCTTCCTACGAGCAGTACTTC
CDR3 protein: CSASIRSSYEQYF
V gene: TRBV20-1
J gene: TRBJ2-7
clone size: many
D gene: .

CDR3 DNA: TGCGCCAGTATGTACTTCATCGGGACAGAAAATCAGCCCCAGCATTTT
CDR3 protein: CASMYFIGTENQPQHF
V gene: TRBV4-1
J gene: TRBJ1-5
clone size: .
D gene: TRBD1

CDR3 DNA: TGCACCAGCAGCCAATATCGTGGCAATCAGCCCCAGCATTTT
CDR3 protein: CTSSQYRGNQPQHF
V gene: TRBV4-3
J gene: TRBJ1-5
clone size: .
D gene: .

CDR3 DNA: TGCGCCAGACGTGTTGGCCAGGTCGCAAGCGAGCAGTTCTTC
CDR3 protein: CARRVGQVASEQFF
V gene: TRBV10-2
J gene: TRBJ2-1
clone size: .
D gene: .

CDR3 DNA: TGCTCCAGCAGGGTAGACAGGGGTTACAATGTGCAGTTCTTC
CDR3 protein: CSSRVDRGYNVQFF
V gene: TRBV4-3
J gene: TRBJ2-1
clone size: .
D gene: TRBD1

CDR3 DNA: TGTGCCAGGAGTCGAACTAGTTCAACCGGGGAGTTGCTTTTT
CDR3 protein: CARSRTSSTGELLF
V gene: TRBV6-2/TRBV6-3
J gene: TRBJ2-2
clone size: .
D gene: .

CDR3 DNA: TGTGCTACCAGCTACGGGATTAGCGGGGGGTATGAGCAGTACTTC
CDR3 protein: CATSYGISGGYEQYF
V gene: TRBV11-2
J gene: TRBJ2-7
clone size: .
D gene: TRBD2

CDR3 DNA: TGTGCCAGCATCTTAACCCCCACGTTTGGGCAGCCCCAACATTTT
CDR3 protein: CASILTPTFGQPQHF
V gene: TRBV11-2
J gene: TRBJ1-5
clone size: .
D gene: .

CDR3 DNA: TGTGTCAGCAGCTTAGAGTTGACCAACGGGAGCCACAAAGAGCAGTTCTTC
CDR3 protein: CVSSLELTNGSHKEQFF
V gene: TRBV11-3
J gene: TRBJ2-1
clone size: once
D gene: .

CDR3 DNA: TGCAGTGCTAGAGATCTCGACAGCGGCGAAAAACTGTTTTTT
CDR3 protein: CSARDLDSGEKLFF
V gene: TRBV20-1
J gene: TRBJ1-4
clone size: many
D gene: .

CDR3 DNA: TGTGCCAGCAGCTTGGGTCATAGCGGGGGGCAAGAGACCCAGTACTTC
CDR3 protein: CASSLGHSGGQETQYF
V gene: TRBV5-5
J gene: TRBJ2-5
clone size: many
D gene: TRBD2

CDR3 DNA: TGCACTCTTGAAGTAAGGGACAGGGGAACAGATACGCAGTATTTT
CDR3 protein: CTLEVRDRGTDTQYF
V gene: TRBV29-1
J gene: TRBJ2-3
clone size: .
D gene: TRBD1

CDR3 DNA: TGTGCCATCAGTTGGACAGTCGCAGGAAACACCATATATTTT
CDR3 protein: CAISWTVAGNTIYF
V gene: TRBV28
J gene: TRBJ1-3
clone size: .
D gene: .

CDR3 DNA: TGTGCCACCCAAACGTCGGCAGGGGGGGTTTTCTTT
CDR3 protein: CATQTSAGGVFF
V gene: TRBV6-1
J gene: TRBJ1-1
clone size: many
D gene: TRBD1

CDR3 DNA: TGTGTCAGCAGCTCCGAGGGTTTTCAGCCCCAGTATTTT
CDR3 protein: CVSSSEGFQPQYF
V gene: TRBV11-2
J gene: TRBJ2-3
clone size: .
D gene: .

CDR3 DNA: TGTGCCAACAAGTCAGGGGCTGCTACCCAGTACTTC
CDR3 protein: CANKSGAATQYF
V gene: TRBV12-3/TRBV12-4
J gene: TRBJ2-5
clone size: .
D gene: .

CDR3 DNA: TGTGCCAGCAAGAACAGGTTCACAGATACGCAGTATTTT
CDR3 protein: CASKNRFTDTQYF
V gene: TRBV6-5
J gene: TRBJ2-3
clone size: many
D gene: .

CDR3 DNA: TGTGCCAGCAGCCCACGGACGGGGAACGAGTCTGGGTACACCTTC
CDR3 protein: CASSPRTGNESGYTF
V gene: TRBV6-6
J gene: TRBJ1-2
clone size: .
D gene: .

CDR3 DNA: TGTGTCAGCAGCTTAGGACTAGCGGTAGAGCAGTTCTTC
CDR3 protein: CVSSLGLAVEQFF
V gene: TRBV7-9
J gene: TRBJ2-1
clone size: .
D gene: TRBD2

CDR3 DNA: TGTACCAGCAGTTACGGGGAATATGAGCAGTTATTC
CDR3 protein: CTSSYGEYEQLF
V gene: TRBV6-2/TRBV6-3
J gene: TRBJ2-1
clone size: .
D gene: .

CDR3 DNA: TGTGCCAGCAGCTCACCCGACAGGGTCGAGCAGTACTTC
CDR3 protein: CASSSPDRVEQYF
V gene: TRBV5-4
J gene: TRBJ2-7
clone size: .
D gene: TRBD1

CDR3 DNA: TGTGCTAGTGGTTTGGAGGGGCGGGGTGAAGCTTTCTTT
CDR3 protein: CASGLEGRGEAFF
V gene: TRBV12-5
J gene: TRBJ1-1
clone size: many
D gene: .

CDR3 DNA: TGTGCCAGCAGACTAGAAGAAGAGACCCAGTACTTC
CDR3 protein: CASRLEEETQYF
V gene: TRBV12-3/TRBV12-4
J gene: TRBJ2-5
clone size: many
D gene: .

CDR3 DNA: TGTGCCAGCAGGCCGGGACAGGGTTATCAGCCCCAGCATTTT
CDR3 protein: CASRPGQGYQPQHF
V gene: TRBV6-5
J gene: TRBJ1-5
clone size: .
D gene: TRBD1

CDR3 DNA: TGTGCCAGTGGGACAGGGCACTTCTCTGGGGCCAACATCCTGACTTTC
CDR3 protein: CASGTGHFSGANILTF
V gene: TRBV12-3/TRBV12-4
J gene: TRBJ2-6
clone size: .
D gene: TRBD1

CDR3 DNA: TGCAGCGTTGAAGAAGGGAAGGGGGCTGCAGATACGCAGTATTTT
CDR3 protein: CSVEEGKGAADTQYF
V gene: TRBV29-1
J gene: TRBJ2-3
clone size: .
D gene: TRBD1

CDR3 DNA: TGTGCCTGGGGTCACCGCCGGACGGCTACCTACGAGCAGTACTTC
CDR3 protein: CAWGHRRTATYEQYF
V gene: TRBV30
J gene: TRBJ2-7
clone size: .
D gene: .